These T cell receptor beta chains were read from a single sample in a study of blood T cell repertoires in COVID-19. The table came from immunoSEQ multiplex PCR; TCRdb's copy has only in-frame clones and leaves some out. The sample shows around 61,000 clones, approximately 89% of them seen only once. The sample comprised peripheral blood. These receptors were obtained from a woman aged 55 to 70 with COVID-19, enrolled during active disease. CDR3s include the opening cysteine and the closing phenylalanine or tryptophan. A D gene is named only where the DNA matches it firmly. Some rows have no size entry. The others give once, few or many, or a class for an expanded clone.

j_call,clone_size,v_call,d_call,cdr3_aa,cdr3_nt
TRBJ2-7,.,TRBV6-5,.,CASSLESGTGGYEQYF,TGTGCCAGCAGTTTGGAGTCGGGCACCGGGGGTTACGAGCAGTACTTC
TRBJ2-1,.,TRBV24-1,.,CATSESGSYNEQFF,TGTGCCACCAGTGAGTCGGGCTCCTACAATGAGCAGTTCTTC
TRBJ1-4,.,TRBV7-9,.,CASSPGMRNEKLFF,TGTGCCAGCAGCCCAGGGATGAGAAACGAAAAACTGTTTTTT
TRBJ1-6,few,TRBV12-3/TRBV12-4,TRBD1,CASSTGGHSPLHF,TGTGCCAGCAGCACAGGGGGCCATTCACCCCTCCACTTT
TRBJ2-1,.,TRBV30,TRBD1,CAWSVRTGGLNEQFF,TGTGCCTGGAGTGTACGAACAGGGGGCTTGAATGAGCAGTTCTTC
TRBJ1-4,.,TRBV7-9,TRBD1,CASSSGGGGEKLFF,TGTGCCAGCAGCTCAGGGGGCGGGGGTGAAAAACTGTTTTTT
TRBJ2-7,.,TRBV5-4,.,CASSLAGGPSYEQYF,TGTGCCAGCAGCTTGGCCGGCGGGCCATCCTACGAGCAGTACTTC
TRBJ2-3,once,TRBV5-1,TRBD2,CASSLAGDGTDTQYF,TGCGCCAGCAGTTTAGCGGGAGATGGGACAGATACGCAGTATTTT
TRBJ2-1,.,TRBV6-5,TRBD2,CASRVGLAGGDEQFF,TGTGCCAGCAGGGTAGGACTAGCGGGGGGAGATGAGCAGTTCTTC
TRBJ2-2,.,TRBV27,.,CASMMASPTGELFF,TGTGCCAGCATGATGGCTAGCCCCACCGGGGAGCTGTTTTTT
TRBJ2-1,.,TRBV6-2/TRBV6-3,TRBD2,CASSSGGLVTGQFF,TGTGCCAGCAGTTCTGGGGGACTAGTTACAGGGCAGTTCTTC
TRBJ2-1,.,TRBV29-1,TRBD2,CSVALAGGPYNEQFF,TGCAGCGTTGCCCTAGCGGGAGGGCCATACAATGAGCAGTTCTTC
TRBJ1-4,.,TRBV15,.,CATSTRQATATNEKLFF,TGTGCCACCAGCACCCGACAGGCTACGGCAACTAATGAAAAACTGTTTTTT
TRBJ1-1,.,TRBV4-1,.,CASSQDRGAFF,TGCGCCAGCAGCCAAGACAGGGGAGCTTTCTTT
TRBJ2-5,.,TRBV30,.,CAWSPPQGETQYF,TGTGCCTGGAGTCCACCACAGGGAGAGACCCAGTACTTC
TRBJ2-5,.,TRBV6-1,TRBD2,CASSEGLAGVGETQYF,TGTGCCAGCAGTGAAGGGCTAGCGGGAGTAGGGGAGACCCAGTACTTC
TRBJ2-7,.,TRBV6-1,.,CASSEAVGLRSGEQYF,TGTGCCAGCAGTGAAGCGGTGGGACTCCGATCGGGCGAGCAGTACTTC